Sequencing of this T cell receptor beta chain was carried out in a study of blood T cell repertoires in COVID-19. Study summary: Italy, Spain and the United States were the sources of the convalescent and acute COVID-19 samples. T cells, B-cell-depleted T cells, or PBMCs supplied cDNA or gDNA.

As handled by the study authors: Amplification of reference gene primers provided the estimated nucleated cell counts. Repertoires were generated with immunoSEQ multiplex PCR, while TCRdb's copy carries only in-frame clones and drops some. V, J and clone size reflect that table, while D and trimming were determined from the DNA. This table holds over 60,000 clones, nearly 90% found once. CDR1 and CDR2 from the germline V gene are SGHTS and YDEGEE. The length of the CDR3 is 13 residues. Trimming shortened V by 3 bases and J by 5 bases, and 8 bases separated the two germline ends. This TCR derives from an older man with acute or convalescent COVID-19. The chain links TRBV5-8 to TRBJ2-2, with D possibly TRBD1 on 6 matching bases. Specimen: peripheral blood. The CDR3 loop reads CASSWGRTGELFF. DNA of the CDR3: TGTGCCAGCAGCTGGGGGCGGACCGGGGAGCTGTTTTTT. Using reference TRBV5-8 and TRBJ2-2 for the parts outside the CDR3, the full variable domain is EAGVTQSPTHLIKTRGQQATLRCSPISGHTSVYWYQQALGLGLQFLLWYDEGEERNRGNFPPRFSGRQFPNYSSELNVNALELEDSALYLCASSWGRTGELFFGEGSRLTVL.